A selection of T cell receptor beta chains follows, all from one sample in a study of human T cells and chemical hapten exposure. Each CDR3 protein gets one entry after TCRdb re-called the RACE reads with MiXCR. The sample records about 300,000 distinct CDR3 sequences, around 5.5% being singletons. Sequenced here: whole blood, sampled in connection with sensitization to the hapten diphenylcyclopropenone (DPC). Every receptor here comes from a woman under 30 with alopecia areata. Some clones in this sample may be carry-over from other donors' samples. Each CDR3 is given with its conserved first and last residue. Fields, in order: V gene, D gene, clone size, CDR3 length, J gene, CDR3 DNA, CDR3 protein. The D gene is left open where the match is weak. The size of a clone is reported for some rows only, either as once, few or many, or as a class for expanded clones.

V: TRBV9
D: -
size: few
length: 18
J: TRBJ2-7
DNA: TGTGCCAGCAGTCCCTACTTCCGGAGTGGGGGGACTGAATACGAGCAGTACTTC
CDR3: CASSPYFRSGGTEYEQYF

V: TRBV6-5
D: -
size: -
length: 15
J: TRBJ2-5
DNA: TGTGCCAGCACCCACGTAGGAGGGGTCAAAGAGACCCAGTACTTC
CDR3: CASTHVGGVKETQYF

V: TRBV12-3/TRBV12-4
D: -
size: few
length: 14
J: TRBJ1-3
DNA: TGTGCCAGCAGTCCCCGCTCCTCTGGAAACACCATATATTTT
CDR3: CASSPRSSGNTIYF

V: TRBV27
D: TRBD2
size: -
length: 16
J: TRBJ2-1
DNA: TGTGCCAGCAGTTCAGGACTAGCGGGGCTATACAATGAGCAGTTCTTC
CDR3: CASSSGLAGLYNEQFF

V: TRBV6-5
D: TRBD1
size: -
length: 13
J: TRBJ1-2
DNA: TGTGCCAGCAGTTACGGGACAGTATACGGCTACACCTTC
CDR3: CASSYGTVYGYTF

V: TRBV11-3
D: -
size: -
length: 15
J: TRBJ1-3
DNA: TGTGCCAGCAGCCGGGACACGAACTCTGGAAACACCATATATTTT
CDR3: CASSRDTNSGNTIYF

V: TRBV3-1
D: -
size: many
length: 13
J: TRBJ2-7
DNA: TGTGCCAGCAGCCAAGACTTTAGCTACGAGCAGTACTTC
CDR3: CASSQDFSYEQYF

V: TRBV7-3
D: TRBD1
size: many
length: 15
J: TRBJ1-2
DNA: TGTGCCAGCAGCTACCGTCCGGGACAGGAAGAAGGCTACACCTTC
CDR3: CASSYRPGQEEGYTF

V: TRBV5-5
D: TRBD1
size: -
length: 15
J: TRBJ1-1
DNA: TGTGCCAGCAACCTAGGACAGGGGAGCTTTACTGAAGCTTTCTTT
CDR3: CASNLGQGSFTEAFF

V: TRBV19
D: TRBD1
size: -
length: 13
J: TRBJ2-5
DNA: TGTGCCAGTACCGACAGGGCCCTGGAGACCCAGTACTTC
CDR3: CASTDRALETQYF

V: TRBV20-1
D: -
size: -
length: 16
J: TRBJ1-1
DNA: TGCAGTGCTAGGGCAGTGGAGGGGTTTGAGAACACTGAAGCTTTCTTT
CDR3: CSARAVEGFENTEAFF

V: TRBV7-9
D: TRBD2
size: few
length: 18
J: TRBJ2-1
DNA: TGTGCCAGCAGCTTTGTAGCGGGGGATTTACGCTCCTACAATGAGCAGTTCTTC
CDR3: CASSFVAGDLRSYNEQFF

V: TRBV27
D: -
size: few
length: 14
J: TRBJ1-1
DNA: TGTGCCAGCAGTTTATCGTTTAGTGGCACTGAAGCTTTCTTT
CDR3: CASSLSFSGTEAFF

V: TRBV6-6
D: TRBD2
size: few
length: 15
J: TRBJ2-4
DNA: TGTGCCAGCACCTCCCCGACTAGCGGGGGGGGCATTCAGTACTTC
CDR3: CASTSPTSGGGIQYF

V: TRBV5-6
D: -
size: many
length: 12
J: TRBJ1-1
DNA: TGTGCCAGCAGCTTCCCGGACACTGAAGCTTTCTTT
CDR3: CASSFPDTEAFF

V: TRBV28
D: TRBD1
size: -
length: 19
J: TRBJ2-4
DNA: TGTGCCAGCAGCCCCGGGATGAACAGGGGTGCCTCGTCCAAAAACATTCAGTACTTC
CDR3: CASSPGMNRGASSKNIQYF

V: TRBV7-9
D: TRBD1
size: many
length: 17
J: TRBJ1-3
DNA: TGTGCCAGCAGCCTCCGGACAGGGAGTAACTCTGGAAACACCATATATTTT
CDR3: CASSLRTGSNSGNTIYF

V: TRBV10-3
D: TRBD1
size: few
length: 12
J: TRBJ1-2
DNA: TGTGCCATGGCCGGGACAGGGGCCGGCTACACCTTC
CDR3: CAMAGTGAGYTF

V: TRBV5-1
D: TRBD2
size: -
length: 14
J: TRBJ2-1
DNA: TGCGCCAGCAGCCGAATGGGACTAGCGGAGGAGCAGTTCTTC
CDR3: CASSRMGLAEEQFF

V: TRBV7-6
D: TRBD2
size: many
length: 18
J: TRBJ2-3
DNA: TGTGCCAGCAGCTTAGCGCCCTTAGCAGCGGGGGGCACAGATACGCAGTATTTT
CDR3: CASSLAPLAAGGTDTQYF

V: TRBV5-1
D: -
size: few
length: 15
J: TRBJ2-3
DNA: TGCGCCAGCAGCCCCCGAGGGGGGGGCCGAGATACGCAGTATTTT
CDR3: CASSPRGGGRDTQYF

V: TRBV4-2
D: -
size: many
length: 15
J: TRBJ2-6
DNA: TGTGCCAGCAGCCCCCTGTACTCTGGGGCCAACGTCCTGACTTTC
CDR3: CASSPLYSGANVLTF

V: TRBV6-2/TRBV6-3
D: -
size: -
length: 15
J: TRBJ1-5
DNA: TGTGCCAGCAGTTACTCGGGAGTCACGCCTCAGCCCCAGCATTTT
CDR3: CASSYSGVTPQPQHF

V: TRBV12-3/TRBV12-4
D: -
size: -
length: 16
J: TRBJ2-1
DNA: TGTGCCAGCAGTTCCCTCCGACAGAGCCCCCCCCATGAGCAGTTCTTC
CDR3: CASSSLRQSPPHEQFF

V: TRBV20-1
D: -
size: few
length: 15
J: TRBJ2-3
DNA: TGCAGTGCCTTACCTCACAGGGAACCCACAGATACGCAGTATTTT
CDR3: CSALPHREPTDTQYF

V: TRBV5-6
D: -
size: few
length: 14
J: TRBJ2-3
DNA: TGTGCCAGCAGCATCCAAGGTCCCTTCGATACGCAGTATTTT
CDR3: CASSIQGPFDTQYF

V: TRBV7-9
D: TRBD1
size: few
length: 15
J: TRBJ1-1
DNA: TGTGCCAGCAGCATATCAGGGGGCGCAACCCCTGAAGCTTTCTTT
CDR3: CASSISGGATPEAFF

V: TRBV27
D: -
size: many
length: 14
J: TRBJ1-1
DNA: TGTGCCAGCACTCAAAACGGTGGGAGGGCTGAAGCTTTCTTT
CDR3: CASTQNGGRAEAFF

V: TRBV28
D: TRBD2
size: -
length: 19
J: TRBJ2-3
DNA: TGTGCCAGCAAGTTCCTCAGGACTAGCGGGGGGTATGGCACAGATACGCAGTATTTT
CDR3: CASKFLRTSGGYGTDTQYF

V: TRBV28
D: -
size: -
length: 15
J: TRBJ1-2
DNA: TGTGCCAGCAGTTTAATAGGTGGATCGGGGGATGGCTACACCTTC
CDR3: CASSLIGGSGDGYTF

V: TRBV29-1
D: TRBD2
size: many
length: 15
J: TRBJ2-1
DNA: TGCAGCGTTGAGATAGGGACTAGTGGGTCGAATGAGCAGTTCTTC
CDR3: CSVEIGTSGSNEQFF

V: TRBV2
D: -
size: -
length: 15
J: TRBJ1-6
DNA: TGTGCCAGCAGTGGTACAGAGGTCTTAAGTTCACCCCTCCACTTT
CDR3: CASSGTEVLSSPLHF

V: TRBV2
D: TRBD2
size: many
length: 15
J: TRBJ2-3
DNA: TGTGCCAGCAGAGGACTAGCGGGGAACACAGATACGCAGTATTTT
CDR3: CASRGLAGNTDTQYF

V: TRBV7-2
D: -
size: many
length: 13
J: TRBJ1-1
DNA: TGTGCCAGCAATAGTGGACAGAACACTGAAGCTTTCTTT
CDR3: CASNSGQNTEAFF

V: TRBV7-3
D: TRBD2
size: many
length: 14
J: TRBJ2-1
DNA: TGTGCCAGCAGCCCCGGGACTAGCGGCAATGAGCAGTTCTTC
CDR3: CASSPGTSGNEQFF

V: TRBV5-1
D: -
size: few
length: 14
J: TRBJ2-5
DNA: TGCGCCAGCAGCTTGGCACCGGGGGCAGAGACCCAGTACTTC
CDR3: CASSLAPGAETQYF

V: TRBV29-1
D: -
size: -
length: 12
J: TRBJ1-3
DNA: TGCAGCGTTGACAGTCCTGGAAACACCATATATTTT
CDR3: CSVDSPGNTIYF

V: TRBV20-1
D: -
size: few
length: 13
J: TRBJ1-1
DNA: TGCAGTGCGGACCGACGGATGAACACTGAAGCTTTCTTT
CDR3: CSADRRMNTEAFF

V: TRBV27
D: -
size: few
length: 14
J: TRBJ1-1
DNA: TGTGCCAGCAGTTTATCGGCAGGCTACACTGAAGCTTTCTTT
CDR3: CASSLSAGYTEAFF

V: TRBV9
D: -
size: -
length: 15
J: TRBJ1-1
DNA: TGTGCCAGCAGCGGTGGACAGTTCCTGGGCACTGAAGCTTTCTTT
CDR3: CASSGGQFLGTEAFF

V: TRBV29-1
D: TRBD2
size: many
length: 13
J: TRBJ2-1
DNA: TGCAGCGTCCGGACTAGCGAGTACAATGAGCAGTTCTTC
CDR3: CSVRTSEYNEQFF

V: TRBV7-9
D: -
size: many
length: 21
J: TRBJ1-3
DNA: TGTGCCAGCAGCTCCACCGAGGCGTTGTTCCTGACTGCCCGCTCTGGAAACACCATATATTTT
CDR3: CASSSTEALFLTARSGNTIYF

V: TRBV6-6
D: -
size: -
length: 13
J: TRBJ1-3
DNA: TGTGCCAGCAGTTACGGCTCTGGAAACACCATATATTTT
CDR3: CASSYGSGNTIYF

V: TRBV12-3/TRBV12-4
D: -
size: few
length: 13
J: TRBJ2-7
DNA: TGTGCCAGCAGTTTGACGAATGCCTACGAGCAGTACTTC
CDR3: CASSLTNAYEQYF

V: TRBV12-3/TRBV12-4
D: TRBD2
size: few
length: 16
J: TRBJ2-6
DNA: TGTGCCAGCTGGGGGGGTAACCCCACTGGGGCCAACGTCCTGACTTTC
CDR3: CASWGGNPTGANVLTF

V: TRBV4-3
D: TRBD1
size: many
length: 16
J: TRBJ1-6
DNA: TGCGCCAGCAGCCAACAAAGGAGGACAGGAACGTCACCCCTCCACTTT
CDR3: CASSQQRRTGTSPLHF

V: TRBV5-1
D: TRBD1
size: many
length: 15
J: TRBJ1-1
DNA: TGCGCCAGCAGCCGTCGAATGGACAGGGCCACTGAAGCTTTCTTT
CDR3: CASSRRMDRATEAFF

V: TRBV27
D: -
size: -
length: 11
J: TRBJ2-3
DNA: TGTGCCAGCACAGCCCTAGGTACGCAGTATTTT
CDR3: CASTALGTQYF

V: TRBV7-9
D: TRBD1
size: few
length: 16
J: TRBJ1-4
DNA: TGTGCCAGCAGCGAGAAGGGACAGGCTCTTAATGAAAAACTGTTTTTT
CDR3: CASSEKGQALNEKLFF

V: TRBV4-2
D: -
size: -
length: 17
J: TRBJ1-6
DNA: TGTGCCAGCAGCCAAGACCCTCAGGGGCTATATAATTCACCCCTCCACTTT
CDR3: CASSQDPQGLYNSPLHF

V: TRBV3-1
D: -
size: few
length: 12
J: TRBJ1-3
DNA: TGTGCCAGCAGCCAAGACGGAAACACCATATATTTT
CDR3: CASSQDGNTIYF

V: TRBV6-1
D: TRBD1
size: few
length: 15
J: TRBJ2-5
DNA: TGTGCCAGCAGTGAAGAGAAAGGGGGCATACAGACCCAGTACTTC
CDR3: CASSEEKGGIQTQYF

V: TRBV29-1
D: -
size: many
length: 11
J: TRBJ2-7
DNA: TGCAGCGTTAGGGACCCCTACGAGCAGTACTTC
CDR3: CSVRDPYEQYF

V: TRBV4-3
D: -
size: -
length: 16
J: TRBJ1-2
DNA: TGCGCCAGCAGCCAAGTGGGGTTGCAGGGAGGCGATGGCTACACCTTC
CDR3: CASSQVGLQGGDGYTF

V: TRBV28
D: -
size: -
length: 15
J: TRBJ2-2
DNA: TGTGCCAGCAGCCCGATTTTCTTGAACACCGGGGAGCTGTTTTTT
CDR3: CASSPIFLNTGELFF

V: TRBV28
D: -
size: few
length: 15
J: TRBJ2-7
DNA: TGTGCCAGCAGTCCCGCGGACAGTCAAGCTTACGAGCAGTACTTC
CDR3: CASSPADSQAYEQYF

V: TRBV29-1
D: -
size: -
length: 12
J: TRBJ1-1
DNA: TGCAGCGTTGTAACGGCGAGAGGTGAAGCTTTCTTT
CDR3: CSVVTARGEAFF